This T cell receptor (beta chain) was documented in a study of blood T cell repertoires in COVID-19. Study context: Samples representing acute and convalescent COVID-19 were sourced from the United States, Italy and Spain. PBMCs, B-cell-depleted T cells, or T cells provided the cDNA or gDNA that made up the material.

With 7 bases clipped from V and 7 bases from J, the junction kept 13 bases outside the gene matches. Germline values: CDR1 SQVTM, CDR2 ANQGSEA. This CDR3 has 14 residues. Per the authors' pipeline: Amplification of reference gene primers was used by the study to estimate nucleated cell counts. Repertoires were generated with immunoSEQ multiplex PCR, while TCRdb's copy carries only in-frame clones and drops some. V and J calls and clone size are given by that table; D and trimming were obtained from the DNA. The sample shows about 250,000 clones, approximately 83% of them seen only once. The sequence came from a man between 45 and 60 years old with active or convalescent COVID-19. Sequencing input: peripheral blood. This rearrangement joins TRBV29-1 to TRBJ1-5; 7 bases are shared with TRBD1. The CDR3 DNA reads TGCAGCGCCAAGACAGGGATTGCCGGGCAGCCCCAGCATTTT. Protein product: CSAKTGIAGQPQHF.